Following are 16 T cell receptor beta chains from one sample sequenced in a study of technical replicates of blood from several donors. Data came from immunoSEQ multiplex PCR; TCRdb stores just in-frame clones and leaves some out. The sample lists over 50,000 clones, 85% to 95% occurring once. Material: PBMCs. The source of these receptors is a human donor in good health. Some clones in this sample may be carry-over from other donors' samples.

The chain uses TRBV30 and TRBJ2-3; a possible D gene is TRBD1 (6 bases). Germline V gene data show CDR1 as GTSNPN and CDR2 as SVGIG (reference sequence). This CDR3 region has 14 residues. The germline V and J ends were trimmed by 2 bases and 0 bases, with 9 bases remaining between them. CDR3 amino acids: CAWSTGSSTDTQYF. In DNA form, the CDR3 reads TGTGCCTGGAGTACAGGGTCCAGCACAGATACGCAGTATTTT.

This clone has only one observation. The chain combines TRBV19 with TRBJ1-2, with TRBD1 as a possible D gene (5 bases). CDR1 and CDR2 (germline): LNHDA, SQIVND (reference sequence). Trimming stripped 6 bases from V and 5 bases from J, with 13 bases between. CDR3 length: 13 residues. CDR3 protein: CASRKQGGYGYTF. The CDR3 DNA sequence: TGTGCCAGTAGAAAGCAGGGTGGGTATGGCTACACCTTC.

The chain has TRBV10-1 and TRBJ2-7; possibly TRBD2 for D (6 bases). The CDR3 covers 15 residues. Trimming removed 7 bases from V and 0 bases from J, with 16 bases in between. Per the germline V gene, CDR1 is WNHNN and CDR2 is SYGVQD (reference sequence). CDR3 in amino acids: CASNWQGLSSYEQYF. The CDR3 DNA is TGCGCCAGCAATTGGCAGGGACTGAGCTCCTACGAGCAGTACTTC.

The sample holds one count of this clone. The CDR3 DNA sequence: TGTGCCTGTAAAATAGGGGACAGGGGCCCCGGGGAGCTGTTTTTT. This sequence encodes CACKIGDRGPGELFF. The V call is TRBV5-6, the J call TRBJ2-2; 10 bases match TRBD1. The CDR3 extends over 15 amino acids. In germline, CDR1 is SGHDT, CDR2 YYEEEE. The ends lost 10 bases at V and 6 bases at J; junction bases unmatched: 12.

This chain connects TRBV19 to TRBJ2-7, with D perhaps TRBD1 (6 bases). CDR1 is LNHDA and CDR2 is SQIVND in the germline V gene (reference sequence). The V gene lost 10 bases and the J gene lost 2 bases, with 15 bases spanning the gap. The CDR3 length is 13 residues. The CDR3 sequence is CATATGFTYEQYF. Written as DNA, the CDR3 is TGTGCCACCGCCACAGGGTTTACCTACGAGCAGTACTTC.

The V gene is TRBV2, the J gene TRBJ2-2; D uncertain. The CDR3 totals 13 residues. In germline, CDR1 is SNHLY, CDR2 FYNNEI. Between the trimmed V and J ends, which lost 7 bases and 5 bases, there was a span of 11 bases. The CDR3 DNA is TGTGCCAGCATCCCTAGTATTACCGGGGAGCTGTTTTTT. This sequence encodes CASIPSITGELFF.

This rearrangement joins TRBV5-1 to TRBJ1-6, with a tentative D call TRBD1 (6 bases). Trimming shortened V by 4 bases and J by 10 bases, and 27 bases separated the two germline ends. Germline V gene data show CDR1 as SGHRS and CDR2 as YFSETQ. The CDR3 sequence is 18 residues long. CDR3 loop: CASSPSSVTGQSDSPLHF. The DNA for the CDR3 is TGCGCCAGCAGCCCAAGTAGCGTTACTGGACAGTCAGACTCACCCCTCCACTTT.

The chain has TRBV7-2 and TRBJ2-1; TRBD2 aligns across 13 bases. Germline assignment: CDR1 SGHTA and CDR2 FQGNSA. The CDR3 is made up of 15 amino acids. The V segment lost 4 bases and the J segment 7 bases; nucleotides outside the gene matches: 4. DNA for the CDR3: TGTGCCAGCAGCTCAACTAGCGGGAGGGTGAATGAGCAGTTCTTC. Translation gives CASSSTSGRVNEQFF.

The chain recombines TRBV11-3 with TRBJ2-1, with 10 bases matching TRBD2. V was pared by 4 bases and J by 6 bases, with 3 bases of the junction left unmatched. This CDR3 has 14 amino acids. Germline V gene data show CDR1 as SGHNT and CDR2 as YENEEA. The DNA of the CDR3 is TGTGCCAGCAGCTCGACTAGCGGGTTCAATGAGCAGTTCTTC. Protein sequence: CASSSTSGFNEQFF.

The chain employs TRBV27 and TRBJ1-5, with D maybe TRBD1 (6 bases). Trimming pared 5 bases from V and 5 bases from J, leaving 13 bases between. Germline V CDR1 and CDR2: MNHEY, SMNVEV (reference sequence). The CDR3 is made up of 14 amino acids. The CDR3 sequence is CASSPTGFDQPQHF. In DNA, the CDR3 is TGTGCCAGCAGTCCCACAGGGTTTGATCAGCCCCAGCATTTT.

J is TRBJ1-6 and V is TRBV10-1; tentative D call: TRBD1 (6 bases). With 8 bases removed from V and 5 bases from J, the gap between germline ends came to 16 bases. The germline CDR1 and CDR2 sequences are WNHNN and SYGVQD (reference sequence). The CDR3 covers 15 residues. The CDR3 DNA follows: TGCGCCAGCCCGACCAGGGGCAAGGATAATTCACCCCTCCACTTT. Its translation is CASPTRGKDNSPLHF.

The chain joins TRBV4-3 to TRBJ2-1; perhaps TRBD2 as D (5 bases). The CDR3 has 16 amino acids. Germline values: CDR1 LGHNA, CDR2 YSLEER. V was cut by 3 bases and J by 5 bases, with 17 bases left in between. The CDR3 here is CASSQADGEPHNEQFF. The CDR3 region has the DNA TGCGCCAGCAGCCAGGCTGACGGGGAACCCCACAATGAGCAGTTCTTC.

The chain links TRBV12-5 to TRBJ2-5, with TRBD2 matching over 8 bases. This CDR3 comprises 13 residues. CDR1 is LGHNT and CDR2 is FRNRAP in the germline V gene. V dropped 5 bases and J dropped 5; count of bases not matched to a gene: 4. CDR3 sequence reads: CASGAGGKETQYF. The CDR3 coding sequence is TGTGCTAGTGGTGCGGGGGGTAAGGAGACCCAGTACTTC. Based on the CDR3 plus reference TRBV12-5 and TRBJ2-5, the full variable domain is DARVTQTPRHKVTEMGQEVTMRCQPILGHNTVFWYRQTMMQGLELLAYFRNRAPLDDSGMPKDRFSAEMPDATLATLKIQPSEPRDSAVYFCASGAGGKETQYFGPGTRLLVL.

CDR3 amino acids: CASSATVNYGYTF. In DNA, the CDR3 is TGCGCCAGCAGCGCGACAGTGAACTATGGCTACACCTTC. This chain connects TRBV5-1 to TRBJ1-2, with D maybe TRBD1 (5 bases). CDR1 is SGHRS, CDR2 YFSETQ, per germline. V was shortened by 4 bases and J by 2 bases, with 9 bases between the two germline ends. This CDR3 contains 13 residues.

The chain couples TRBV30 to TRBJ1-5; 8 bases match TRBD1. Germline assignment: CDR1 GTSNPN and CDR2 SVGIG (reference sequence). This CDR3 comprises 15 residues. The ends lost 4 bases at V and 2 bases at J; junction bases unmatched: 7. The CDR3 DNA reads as TGTGCCTGGACCGGACAGGGAGGGGGCAATCAGCCCCAGCATTTT. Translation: CAWTGQGGGNQPQHF. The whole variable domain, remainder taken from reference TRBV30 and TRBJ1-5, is SQTIHQWPATLVQPVGSPLSLECTVEGTSNPNLYWYRQAAGRGLQLLFYSVGIGQISSEVPQNLSASRPQDRQFILSSKKLLLSDSGFYLCAWTGQGGGNQPQHFGDGTRLSIL.

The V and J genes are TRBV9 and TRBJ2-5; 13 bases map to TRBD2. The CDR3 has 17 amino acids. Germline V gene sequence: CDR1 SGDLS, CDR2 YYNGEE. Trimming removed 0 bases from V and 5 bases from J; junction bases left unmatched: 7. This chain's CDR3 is CASSVGLAGGPRETQYF. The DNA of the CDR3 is TGTGCCAGCAGCGTAGGACTAGCGGGGGGCCCTCGGGAGACCCAGTACTTC.